Listed below are T cell receptor beta chains from one sample, sequenced in a study of T-cell memory formation after mild COVID-19. TCRdb itself ran the 5' RACE reads through MiXCR, one entry per CDR3 protein. Of hundreds of thousands of distinct CDR3 sequences in the sample, roughly 18% were seen once. Material: PBMCs or a T cell subset sorted from them (not recorded which). These receptors all stem from a young man who had mild COVID-19 (a few samples of this study predate the infection). Cell type and time point are not known. CDR3s include the opening cysteine and the closing phenylalanine or tryptophan. Fields, in order: J gene, V gene, clone size, D gene, CDR3 DNA, CDR3 protein. A D gene is named only where the DNA matches it firmly. Clone size is stated in some rows and not others, as once, few, many or a class when expanded.

J: TRBJ1-1; V: TRBV4-1; size: few; D: TRBD1; DNA: TGCGCCAGCAGCCAAGAAGTCAGGGGGCTCGGCACTGAAGCTTTCTTT; CDR3: CASSQEVRGLGTEAFF
J: TRBJ1-1; V: TRBV7-2; size: .; D: TRBD1; DNA: TGTGCCAGCAGCTTAGACCGGGACAGGGTCGCTGAAGCTTTCTTT; CDR3: CASSLDRDRVAEAFF
J: TRBJ2-1; V: TRBV11-2; size: .; D: TRBD2; DNA: TGTGCCAGCAGCCCTTTAGCGGGGGACCACAATGAGCAGTTCTTC; CDR3: CASSPLAGDHNEQFF
J: TRBJ1-5; V: TRBV4-3; size: .; D: .; DNA: TGCGCCAGCAGCCAAGTTGGGAGCGGCCAGCCCCAGCATTTT; CDR3: CASSQVGSGQPQHF
J: TRBJ1-6; V: TRBV20-1; size: .; D: TRBD1; DNA: TGCAGTGCTAGAAGTCCGGGACAGTATTCACCCCTCCACTTT; CDR3: CSARSPGQYSPLHF
J: TRBJ2-6; V: TRBV9; size: .; D: .; DNA: TGTGCCAGCAGCCGAGGCGGCAGGGGAGGACCTGGGGCCAACGTCCTGACTTTC; CDR3: CASSRGGRGGPGANVLTF
J: TRBJ1-1; V: TRBV10-3; size: few; D: .; DNA: TGTGCCATCAGTGAGGAGGCTTCGAACACTGAAGCTTTCTTT; CDR3: CAISEEASNTEAFF
J: TRBJ1-2; V: TRBV4-2; size: few; D: .; DNA: TGTGCCAGCAGCCCCCTGGGGGAGGGCTTGTATGGCTACACCTTC; CDR3: CASSPLGEGLYGYTF
J: TRBJ1-4; V: TRBV7-2; size: .; D: .; DNA: TGTGCCAGCAGACCCCAAGGAGCCCGAAATGAAAAACTGTTTTTT; CDR3: CASRPQGARNEKLFF
J: TRBJ2-5; V: TRBV7-2; size: .; D: .; DNA: TGTGCCAGCAGCTTATTTCGGTTCCAAGAGACCCAGTACTTC; CDR3: CASSLFRFQETQYF
J: TRBJ1-2; V: TRBV21-1; size: .; D: .; DNA: TGTGCCAGCAGCGAAGAGGAGGCAGGGACCTATGGCTACACCTTC; CDR3: CASSEEEAGTYGYTF
J: TRBJ1-1; V: TRBV7-2; size: few; D: .; DNA: TGTGCCAGCAGCGAACACTCGGGGATGAACACTGAAGCTTTCTTT; CDR3: CASSEHSGMNTEAFF
J: TRBJ2-1; V: TRBV4-2; size: few; D: TRBD2; DNA: TGTGCCAGCAGCCAAGGTAGCGGGGGGGTATTCTACAATGAGCAGTTCTTC; CDR3: CASSQGSGGVFYNEQFF
J: TRBJ2-7; V: TRBV7-2; size: few; D: TRBD2; DNA: TGTGCCAGCAGCTTAGAATCAACTAGCGGGGGAGTCGAGCAGTACTTC; CDR3: CASSLESTSGGVEQYF
J: TRBJ1-1; V: TRBV7-6; size: many; D: .; DNA: TGTGCCAGCAGCGTACAAACAGGGACCGAAGCTTTCTTT; CDR3: CASSVQTGTEAFF
J: TRBJ1-2; V: TRBV11-2; size: few; D: .; DNA: TGTGCCAGCAGCTTAGTCGCAGGGAAAGAGGATGGCTACACCTTC; CDR3: CASSLVAGKEDGYTF
J: TRBJ1-6; V: TRBV5-1; size: .; D: TRBD1; DNA: TGCGCCAGCAGCTTGGACAGGGGGACTTCACCCCTCCACTTT; CDR3: CASSLDRGTSPLHF
J: TRBJ1-1; V: TRBV20-1; size: few; D: TRBD1; DNA: TGCAGTGCTAGTTCCAGGGGGCGGACTGAAGCTTTCTTT; CDR3: CSASSRGRTEAFF
J: TRBJ1-3; V: TRBV12-3/TRBV12-4; size: .; D: .; DNA: TGTGCCAGCAGTTTAGATCAGGGTCCGGGAAACACCATATATTTT; CDR3: CASSLDQGPGNTIYF
J: TRBJ1-1; V: TRBV10-3; size: few; D: TRBD1; DNA: TGTGCCATCAGCAGGGGGGTGAACACTGAAGCTTTCTTT; CDR3: CAISRGVNTEAFF
J: TRBJ2-2; V: TRBV7-2; size: many; D: TRBD2; DNA: TGTGCCAGCAGCTTAGACGGGAGGACCGGGGAGCTGTTTTTT; CDR3: CASSLDGRTGELFF
J: TRBJ1-1; V: TRBV5-1; size: .; D: .; DNA: TGCGCCAGCACCCGGGGGGGGCGTAACACTGAAGCTTTCTTT; CDR3: CASTRGGRNTEAFF
J: TRBJ2-2; V: TRBV6-4; size: .; D: .; DNA: TGTGCCAGCAGTGAGGGGGGACAAAACACCGGGGAGCTGTTTTTT; CDR3: CASSEGGQNTGELFF
J: TRBJ2-1; V: TRBV15; size: few; D: .; DNA: TGTGCCACCAGCAGAGACCCCGGGGGCATCAATGAGCAGTTCTTC; CDR3: CATSRDPGGINEQFF
J: TRBJ1-6; V: TRBV4-2; size: few; D: TRBD1; DNA: TGTGCCAGCAGCCATGGACAGGGGAGGAATTCACCCCTCCACTTT; CDR3: CASSHGQGRNSPLHF
J: TRBJ1-2; V: TRBV27; size: few; D: TRBD1; DNA: TGTGCCAGCAGTCCCCGACAGGGGCCGGTCTATGGCTACACCTTC; CDR3: CASSPRQGPVYGYTF
J: TRBJ2-7; V: TRBV7-9; size: few; D: .; DNA: TGTGCCAGCAGCACAACGGCTCGAGCCTACGAGCAGTACTTC; CDR3: CASSTTARAYEQYF
J: TRBJ1-2; V: TRBV20-1; size: few; D: .; DNA: TGCAGTGCCTTCCGAAGGGAGGGGGGCGATGGCTACACCTTC; CDR3: CSAFRREGGDGYTF
J: TRBJ2-2; V: TRBV4-1; size: .; D: .; DNA: TGCGCCAGCAGCCAATTGGTCATCGGGGAGCTGTTTTTT; CDR3: CASSQLVIGELFF
J: TRBJ2-2; V: TRBV4-1; size: .; D: .; DNA: TGCGCCAGCACCGACCCCGGGACGGCCGGCACCGGGGAGCTGTTTTTT; CDR3: CASTDPGTAGTGELFF
J: TRBJ2-3; V: TRBV25-1; size: .; D: .; DNA: TGTGCCAGCAGTGCCATCCTTCGGTTTTCGGGCACAGATACGCAGTATTTT; CDR3: CASSAILRFSGTDTQYF
J: TRBJ2-5; V: TRBV20-1; size: .; D: TRBD1; DNA: TGCAGTGCCCGACAGGGGATCGGGGAGACCCAGTACTTC; CDR3: CSARQGIGETQYF
J: TRBJ1-5; V: TRBV6-2/TRBV6-3; size: .; D: .; DNA: TGTGCCAGCACTCGATTCAATCAGCCCCAGCATTTT; CDR3: CASTRFNQPQHF
J: TRBJ1-2; V: TRBV9; size: few; D: .; DNA: TGTGCCAGCAGCGTAGACCCCCGTACGTATGGCTACACCTTC; CDR3: CASSVDPRTYGYTF
J: TRBJ2-1; V: TRBV24-1; size: .; D: .; DNA: TGTGCCACCAGAGGAGGGACTGAGCAGTTCTTC; CDR3: CATRGGTEQFF
J: TRBJ1-2; V: TRBV7-2; size: .; D: TRBD1; DNA: TGTGCCAGCAGCCCCGGGGACAGGGTTTTCTATGGCTACACCTTC; CDR3: CASSPGDRVFYGYTF
J: TRBJ2-2; V: TRBV6-5; size: few; D: .; DNA: TGTGCCAGCAGTCCACGACTAGTGAACACCGGGGAGCTGTTTTTT; CDR3: CASSPRLVNTGELFF
J: TRBJ2-7; V: TRBV10-2; size: .; D: .; DNA: TGCGCCAGCAAAGGGGGATCCTACGAGCAGTACTTC; CDR3: CASKGGSYEQYF
J: TRBJ1-4; V: TRBV12-3/TRBV12-4; size: .; D: .; DNA: TGTGCCAGCAGTTTAGATTTTGGGTCGGAACTGTTTTTT; CDR3: CASSLDFGSELFF
J: TRBJ2-5; V: TRBV3-1; size: .; D: .; DNA: TGTGCCAGCAGCCTTAGTCGAAGGGGGACCCAGTACTTC; CDR3: CASSLSRRGTQYF
J: TRBJ2-1; V: TRBV7-2; size: few; D: TRBD1; DNA: TGTGCCAGCAGCTTCAGGATGTCAGGGGGCAATGAGCAGTTCTTC; CDR3: CASSFRMSGGNEQFF
J: TRBJ1-3; V: TRBV5-1; size: few; D: .; DNA: TGCGCCAGCAGCCTGCTTGGGACCGATGGAAACACCATATATTTT; CDR3: CASSLLGTDGNTIYF
J: TRBJ1-1; V: TRBV5-1; size: few; D: .; DNA: TGCGCCAGCAGCTGGGAGACAGGCACGTTCACTGAAGCTTTCTTT; CDR3: CASSWETGTFTEAFF
J: TRBJ1-1; V: TRBV5-1; size: .; D: .; DNA: TGCGCCAGCAGCTGGCAACAGCGGAACACTGAAGCTTTCTTT; CDR3: CASSWQQRNTEAFF
J: TRBJ2-7; V: TRBV29-1; size: .; D: .; DNA: TGCAGCGTCGTGGCCCTGGATTACGAGCAGTACTTC; CDR3: CSVVALDYEQYF
J: TRBJ2-7; V: TRBV4-1; size: few; D: TRBD1; DNA: TGCGCCAGCAGCGACAGAGGGACAGGGAGTCGGGAGCAGTACTTC; CDR3: CASSDRGTGSREQYF
J: TRBJ1-4; V: TRBV5-1; size: .; D: .; DNA: TGCGCCAGCAGCTCGGACGCAACTAATGAAAAACTGTTTTTT; CDR3: CASSSDATNEKLFF